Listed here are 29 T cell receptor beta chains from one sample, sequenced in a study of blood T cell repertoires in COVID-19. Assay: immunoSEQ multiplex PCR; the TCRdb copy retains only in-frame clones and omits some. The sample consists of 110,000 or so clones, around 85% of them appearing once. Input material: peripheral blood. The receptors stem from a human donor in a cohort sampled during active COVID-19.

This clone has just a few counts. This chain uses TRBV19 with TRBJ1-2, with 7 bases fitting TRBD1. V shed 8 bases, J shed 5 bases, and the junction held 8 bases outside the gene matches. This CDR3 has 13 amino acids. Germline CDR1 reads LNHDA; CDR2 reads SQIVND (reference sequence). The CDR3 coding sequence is TGTGCCAGTGCAGTGGGACAGCATTATGGCTACACCTTC. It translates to CASAVGQHYGYTF.

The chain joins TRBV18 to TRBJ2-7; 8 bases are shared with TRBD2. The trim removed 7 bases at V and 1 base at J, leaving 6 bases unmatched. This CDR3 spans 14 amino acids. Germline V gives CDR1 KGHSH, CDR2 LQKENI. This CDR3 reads CASFLPGGSYEQYF. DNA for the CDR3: TGTGCCAGCTTCCTTCCGGGGGGGTCCTACGAGCAGTACTTC.

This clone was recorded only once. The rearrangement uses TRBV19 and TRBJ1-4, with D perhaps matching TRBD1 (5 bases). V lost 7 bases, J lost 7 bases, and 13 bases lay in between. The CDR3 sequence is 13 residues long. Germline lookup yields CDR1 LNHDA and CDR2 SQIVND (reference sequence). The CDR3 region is CASMGRGGEKLFF. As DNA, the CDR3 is TGTGCCAGTATGGGTCGGGGGGGTGAAAAACTGTTTTTT.

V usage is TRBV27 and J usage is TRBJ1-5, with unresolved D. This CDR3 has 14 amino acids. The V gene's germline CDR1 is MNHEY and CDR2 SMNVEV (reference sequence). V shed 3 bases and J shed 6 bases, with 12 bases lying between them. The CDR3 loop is CASSFGGNVQPQHF. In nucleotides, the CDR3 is TGTGCCAGCAGTTTCGGAGGGAATGTTCAGCCCCAGCATTTT.

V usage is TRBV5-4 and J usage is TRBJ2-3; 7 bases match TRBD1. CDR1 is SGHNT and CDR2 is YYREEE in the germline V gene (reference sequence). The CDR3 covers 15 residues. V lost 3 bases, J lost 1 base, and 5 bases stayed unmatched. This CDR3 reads CASSSPQGGTDTQYF. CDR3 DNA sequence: TGTGCCAGCAGCTCGCCCCAGGGGGGCACAGATACGCAGTATTTT.

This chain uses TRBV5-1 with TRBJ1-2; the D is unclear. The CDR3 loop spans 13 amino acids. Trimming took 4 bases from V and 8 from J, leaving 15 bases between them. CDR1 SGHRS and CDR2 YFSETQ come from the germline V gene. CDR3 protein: CASSREALVGYTF. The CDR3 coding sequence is TGCGCCAGCAGCAGGGAGGCTCTCGTCGGCTACACCTTC.

CDR3 loop: CASIGGFYNEQFF. The CDR3 nucleotides are TGTGCCAGCATTGGGGGGTTCTACAATGAGCAGTTCTTC. The chain joins TRBV2 to TRBJ2-1; tentative D call: TRBD2 (6 bases). Trimming removed 7 bases from V and 3 bases from J, with 10 bases in between. This CDR3 contains 13 residues. In germline, CDR1 is SNHLY, CDR2 FYNNEI.

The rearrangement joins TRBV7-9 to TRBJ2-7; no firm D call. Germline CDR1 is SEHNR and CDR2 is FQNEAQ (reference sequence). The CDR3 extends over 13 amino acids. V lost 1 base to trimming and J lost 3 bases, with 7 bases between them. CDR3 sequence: CASSLETFYEQYF. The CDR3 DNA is TGTGCCAGCAGCTTAGAGACTTTCTACGAGCAGTACTTC.

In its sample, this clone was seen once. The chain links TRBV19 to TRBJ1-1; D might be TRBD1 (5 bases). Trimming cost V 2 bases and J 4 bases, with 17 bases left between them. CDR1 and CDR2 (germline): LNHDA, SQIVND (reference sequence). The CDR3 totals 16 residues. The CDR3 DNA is TGTGCCAGTAGTATACAGGGAGGGCGGGGAACCACTGAAGCTTTCTTT. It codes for CASSIQGGRGTTEAFF.

The CDR3: CASSFTSGDTDTQYF. CDR3 in DNA: TGTGCCAGCAGTTTCACTAGCGGGGACACAGATACGCAGTATTTT. The chain combines TRBV28 with TRBJ2-3, with 10 bases identical to TRBD2. CDR3 length: 15 residues. Trimming cost V 3 bases and J 2 bases; bases outside gene matches: 2. Germline CDR1 is MDHEN and CDR2 is SYDVKM.

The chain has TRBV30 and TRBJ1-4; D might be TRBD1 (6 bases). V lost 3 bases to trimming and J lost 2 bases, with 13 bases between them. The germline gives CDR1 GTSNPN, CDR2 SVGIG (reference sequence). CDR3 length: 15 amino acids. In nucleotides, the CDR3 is TGTGCCTGGAGGGAGTGGGGGGGCACTAATGAAAAACTGTTTTTT. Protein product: CAWREWGGTNEKLFF.

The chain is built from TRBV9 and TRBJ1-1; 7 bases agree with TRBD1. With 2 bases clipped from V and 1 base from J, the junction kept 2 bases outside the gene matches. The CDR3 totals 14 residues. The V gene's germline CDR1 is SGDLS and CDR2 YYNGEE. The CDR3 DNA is TGTGCCAGCAGCGTCCGGGACAGGAACACTGAAGCTTTCTTT. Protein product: CASSVRDRNTEAFF.

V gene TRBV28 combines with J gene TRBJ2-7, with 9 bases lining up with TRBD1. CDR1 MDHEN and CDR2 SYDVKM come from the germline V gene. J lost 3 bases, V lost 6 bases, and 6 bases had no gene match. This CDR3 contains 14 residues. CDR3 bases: TGTGCCAGCAGGGGACAGGGACAATACTACGAGCAGTACTTC. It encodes CASRGQGQYYEQYF.

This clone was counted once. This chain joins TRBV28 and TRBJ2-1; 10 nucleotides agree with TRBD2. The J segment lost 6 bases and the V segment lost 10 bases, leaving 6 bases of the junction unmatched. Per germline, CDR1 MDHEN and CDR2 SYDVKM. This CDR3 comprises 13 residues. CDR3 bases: TGTGCCACCGGACTAGCGGCGATCAATGAGCAGTTCTTC. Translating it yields CATGLAAINEQFF.

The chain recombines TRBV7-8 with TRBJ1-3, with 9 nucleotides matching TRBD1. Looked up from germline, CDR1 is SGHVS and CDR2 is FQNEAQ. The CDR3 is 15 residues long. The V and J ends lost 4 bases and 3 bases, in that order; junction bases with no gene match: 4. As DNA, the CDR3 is TGTGCCAGCAGCTCCCGGACAGGGGATGGAAACACCATATATTTT. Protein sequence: CASSSRTGDGNTIYF.

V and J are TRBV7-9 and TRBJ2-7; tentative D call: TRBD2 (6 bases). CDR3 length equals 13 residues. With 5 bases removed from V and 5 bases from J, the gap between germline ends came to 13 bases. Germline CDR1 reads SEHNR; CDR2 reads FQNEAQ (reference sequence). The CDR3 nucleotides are TGTGCCAGCAGCCTAGGAGGGCCGAACGAGCAGTACTTC. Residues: CASSLGGPNEQYF.

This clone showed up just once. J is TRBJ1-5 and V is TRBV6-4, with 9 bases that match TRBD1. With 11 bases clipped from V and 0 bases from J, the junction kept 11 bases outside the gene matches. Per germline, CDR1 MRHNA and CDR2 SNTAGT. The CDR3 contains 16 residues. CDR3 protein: CALSTGGDDSNQPQHF. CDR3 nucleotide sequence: TGTGCCCTCTCGACAGGGGGTGATGATAGCAATCAGCCCCAGCATTTT.

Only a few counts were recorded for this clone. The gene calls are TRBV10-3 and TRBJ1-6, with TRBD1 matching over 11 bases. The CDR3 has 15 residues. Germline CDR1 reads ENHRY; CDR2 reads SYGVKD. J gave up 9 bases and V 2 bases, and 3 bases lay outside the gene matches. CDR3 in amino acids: CAISETGQGGSPLHF. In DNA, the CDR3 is TGTGCCATCAGTGAGACGGGACAGGGGGGTTCACCCCTCCACTTT.

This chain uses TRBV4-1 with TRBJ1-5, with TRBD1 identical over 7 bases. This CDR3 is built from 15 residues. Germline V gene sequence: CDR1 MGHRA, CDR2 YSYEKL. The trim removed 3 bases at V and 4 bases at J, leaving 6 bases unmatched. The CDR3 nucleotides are TGCGCCAGCAGCCATGTTCGGGACAGTAATCAGCCCCAGCATTTT. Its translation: CASSHVRDSNQPQHF.

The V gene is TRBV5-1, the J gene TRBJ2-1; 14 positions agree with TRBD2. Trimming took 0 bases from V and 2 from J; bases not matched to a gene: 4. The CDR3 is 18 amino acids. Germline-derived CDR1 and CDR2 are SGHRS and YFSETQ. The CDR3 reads CASSLGLAGGPPYNEQFF. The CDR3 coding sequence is TGCGCCAGCAGCTTGGGACTAGCGGGGGGGCCCCCCTACAATGAGCAGTTCTTC.

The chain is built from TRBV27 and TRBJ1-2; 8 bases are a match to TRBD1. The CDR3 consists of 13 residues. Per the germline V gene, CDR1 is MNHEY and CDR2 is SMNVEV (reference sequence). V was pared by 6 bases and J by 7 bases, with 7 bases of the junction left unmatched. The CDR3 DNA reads TGTGCCAGCAGGCGAACAGGGGGAAGTGGCTACACCTTC. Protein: CASRRTGGSGYTF.

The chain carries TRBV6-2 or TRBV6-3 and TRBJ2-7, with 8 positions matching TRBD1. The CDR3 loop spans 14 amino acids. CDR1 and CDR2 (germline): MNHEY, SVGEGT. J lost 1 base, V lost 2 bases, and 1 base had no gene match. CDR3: CASSYTGGSYEQYF. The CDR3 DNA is TGTGCCAGCAGTTACACAGGGGGGTCCTACGAGCAGTACTTC.

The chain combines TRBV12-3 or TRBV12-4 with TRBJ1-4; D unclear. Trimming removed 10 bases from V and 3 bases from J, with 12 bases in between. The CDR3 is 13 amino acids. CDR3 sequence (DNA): TGTGCCACTGGAAGAGGGTCTAATGAAAAACTGTTTTTT. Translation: CATGRGSNEKLFF.

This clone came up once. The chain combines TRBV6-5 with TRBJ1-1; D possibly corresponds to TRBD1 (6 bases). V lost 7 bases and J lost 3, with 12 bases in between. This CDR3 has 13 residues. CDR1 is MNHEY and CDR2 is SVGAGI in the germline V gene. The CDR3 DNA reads TGTGCCAGCACCGTACACAGGGACACTGAAGCTTTCTTT. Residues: CASTVHRDTEAFF.

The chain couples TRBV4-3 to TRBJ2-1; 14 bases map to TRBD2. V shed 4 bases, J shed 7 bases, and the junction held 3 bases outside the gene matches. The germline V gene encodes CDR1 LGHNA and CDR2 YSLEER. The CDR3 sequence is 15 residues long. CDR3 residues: CASSPGTSGGNEQFF. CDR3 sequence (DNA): TGCGCCAGCAGCCCCGGGACTAGCGGGGGAAATGAGCAGTTCTTC.

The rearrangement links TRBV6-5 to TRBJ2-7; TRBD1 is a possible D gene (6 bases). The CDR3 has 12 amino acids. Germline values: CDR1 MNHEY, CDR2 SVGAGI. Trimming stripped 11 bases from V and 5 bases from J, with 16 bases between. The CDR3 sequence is CAGQTGGDEQYF. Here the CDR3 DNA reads TGTGCCGGCCAGACAGGAGGCGACGAGCAGTACTTC.

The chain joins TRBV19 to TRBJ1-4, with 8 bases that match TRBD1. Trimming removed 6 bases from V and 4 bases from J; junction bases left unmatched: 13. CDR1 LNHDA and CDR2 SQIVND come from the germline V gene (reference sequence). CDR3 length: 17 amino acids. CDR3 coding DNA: TGTGCCAGTAGCACCGGGGCCGAGACAGGGGTTAATGAAAAACTGTTTTTT. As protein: CASSTGAETGVNEKLFF.

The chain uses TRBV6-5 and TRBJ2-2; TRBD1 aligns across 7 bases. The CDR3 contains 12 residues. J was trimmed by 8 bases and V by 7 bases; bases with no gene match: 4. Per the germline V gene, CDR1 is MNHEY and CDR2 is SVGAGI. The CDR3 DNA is TGTGCCAGCAAAACAGGGGTGGGGGAGCTGTTTTTT. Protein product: CASKTGVGELFF.

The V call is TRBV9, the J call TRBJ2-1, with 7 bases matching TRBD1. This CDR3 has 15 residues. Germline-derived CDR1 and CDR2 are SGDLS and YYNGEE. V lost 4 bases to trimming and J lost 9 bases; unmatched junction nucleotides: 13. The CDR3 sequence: CASSQMTGNSGEQFF. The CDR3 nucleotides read TGTGCCAGCAGCCAAATGACAGGGAATTCGGGTGAGCAGTTCTTC.